These 13 T cell receptor beta chains came from one sample sequenced in a study of T cells after posttransplantation cyclophosphamide. Cyclophosphamide on days +3 and +4 followed busulfan-fludarabine conditioning and a marrow graft. Generated by immunoSEQ multiplex PCR, the TCRdb table keeps only in-frame clones and is missing some. The repertoire holds about 43,000 clones, with roughly 91% as singletons. The input for sequencing was PBMCs, taken roughly 59 days after allogeneic stem cell transplant with posttransplant cyclophosphamide. The origin of the receptors is a male patient aged 60-70 years who received an allogeneic stem cell transplant from a related donor and was CMV-positive. Some T cells may originate from the graft donor.

This chain joins TRBV29-1 and TRBJ1-2, with 8 positions matching TRBD1. The V segment lost 4 bases and the J segment 8 bases; nucleotides outside the gene matches: 6. This CDR3 has 12 residues. The germline CDR1 and CDR2 sequences are SQVTM and ANQGSEA. CDR3 protein: CSVGTGLSGYTF. CDR3 nucleotides: TGCAGCGTTGGGACAGGGTTAAGCGGCTACACCTTC.

The rearrangement links TRBV19 to TRBJ1-1, with a weak D call TRBD1 (5 bases). This CDR3 is built from 16 residues. The V end lost 7 bases, the J end lost 5 bases, and 23 bases lay between the germline ends. Germline V gene data show CDR1 as LNHDA and CDR2 as SQIVND (reference sequence). CDR3 sequence: CASTIWRGNRLTEAFF. Written as DNA, the CDR3 is TGTGCCAGTACCATTTGGCGGGGGAACAGGTTGACTGAAGCTTTCTTT.

This rearrangement joins TRBV7-2 to TRBJ2-5, with 8 positions matching TRBD2. V dropped 8 bases and J dropped 0; count of bases not matched to a gene: 17. This CDR3 comprises 18 residues. The germline V gene encodes CDR1 SGHTA and CDR2 FQGNSA. As DNA, the CDR3 is TGTGCCAGCGACCGACCCTGGAGTTCGGGGGGGTACCAAGAGACCCAGTACTTC. This gives the protein CASDRPWSSGGYQETQYF.

This chain connects TRBV4-1 to TRBJ1-4, with D tentatively TRBD1 (5 bases). Germline assignment: CDR1 MGHRA and CDR2 YSYEKL. The CDR3 extends over 13 amino acids. Trimming took 1 base from V and 11 from J, leaving 11 bases between them. The CDR3 is CASSQVIGGKLFF. The CDR3 DNA follows: TGCGCCAGCAGCCAAGTTATCGGGGGGAAACTGTTTTTT.

The chain recombines TRBV6-5 with TRBJ2-2; D is perhaps TRBD1 (6 bases). Germline-derived CDR1 and CDR2 are MNHEY and SVGAGI. V gave up 7 bases and J gave up 1 base, with 10 bases separating them. The CDR3 loop spans 14 amino acids. The CDR3 reads CASTLGGNTGELFF. The CDR3 DNA reads TGTGCCAGCACCCTAGGGGGGAACACCGGGGAGCTGTTTTTT.

The chain joins TRBV19 to TRBJ2-6; D is unclear. V was trimmed by 5 bases and J by 1 base, leaving 9 bases between them. Per the germline V gene, CDR1 is LNHDA and CDR2 is SQIVND (reference sequence). The CDR3 contains 15 residues. The CDR3 loop is CASSLSSSGANVLTF. CDR3 nucleotide sequence: TGTGCCAGTAGTCTATCCTCTTCTGGGGCCAACGTCCTGACTTTC.

V and J are TRBV15 and TRBJ2-3; weak D call: TRBD1 (5 bases). The CDR3 runs 15 residues. Germline V gene lookup returns CDR1 LNHNV and CDR2 YYDKDF (reference sequence). The germline V and J ends were trimmed by 0 bases and 2 bases, with 9 bases remaining between them. The CDR3 here is CATSRDQGYTDTQYF. In nucleotides, the CDR3 is TGTGCCACCAGCAGAGATCAGGGTTACACAGATACGCAGTATTTT.

The rearrangement links TRBV7-8 to TRBJ1-4, with TRBD1 matching 7 bases. CDR3 length: 19 amino acids. Germline CDR1 reads SGHVS; CDR2 reads FQNEAQ. Losses at the gene ends were 3 bases for V and 7 bases for J; bases not matched to a gene: 20. The CDR3 protein is CASSFLVTNPRGGGEKLFF. The CDR3 DNA reads as TGTGCCAGCAGCTTTCTGGTCACAAACCCCCGAGGGGGCGGTGAAAAACTGTTTTTT. Full variable domain (remainder filled in from reference TRBV7-8 and TRBJ1-4): GAGVSQSPRYKVAKRGQDVALRCDPISGHVSLFWYQQALGQGPEFLTYFQNEAQLDKSGLPSDRFFAERPEGSVSTLKIQRTQQEDSAVYLCASSFLVTNPRGGGEKLFFGSGTQLSVL.

The chain recombines TRBV4-1 with TRBJ1-3, with TRBD1 matching 11 bases. This CDR3 has 19 residues. Germline CDR1 reads MGHRA; CDR2 reads YSYEKL. Trimming at V came to 4 bases and at J to 6 bases, leaving 17 bases not matched to a gene. In DNA form, the CDR3 reads TGCGCCAGCAGCCTAGGAGACCTCGGGACAGGGGGGGCTCAAAACACCATATATTTT. Protein product: CASSLGDLGTGGAQNTIYF.

V usage is TRBV19 and J usage is TRBJ2-7; 7 nucleotides line up with TRBD1. After removal of 2 bases from V and 2 bases from J, the junction contained 6 bases not matched to a gene. From germline, CDR1 is LNHDA and CDR2 SQIVND (reference sequence). The CDR3 has 15 amino acids. CDR3 DNA sequence: TGTGCCAGTAGTATACAAACAGGGGAAACCTACGAGCAGTACTTC. Translating gives CASSIQTGETYEQYF.

The gene calls are TRBV5-1 and TRBJ1-1; 9 bases agree with TRBD1. In germline, CDR1 is SGHRS, CDR2 YFSETQ. V dropped 4 bases and J dropped 5; count of bases not matched to a gene: 6. The CDR3 is 14 residues long. The CDR3 spells CASSRGDRATEAFF. For the CDR3, the DNA is TGCGCCAGCAGCCGGGGGGACAGGGCTACTGAAGCTTTCTTT. Complete variable domain (other parts from reference TRBV5-1 and TRBJ1-1): KAGVTQTPRYLIKTRGQQVTLSCSPISGHRSVSWYQQTPGQGLQFLFEYFSETQRNKGNFPGRFSGRQFSNSRSEMNVSTLELGDSALYLCASSRGDRATEAFFGQGTRLTVV.

In DNA form, the CDR3 reads TGTGCCAGCGCGGGCATAGACGTAGCAGATACGCAGTATTTT. It yields the protein CASAGIDVADTQYF. The V and J genes are TRBV6-5 and TRBJ2-3; D may be TRBD2 (5 bases). Germline V CDR1 and CDR2: MNHEY, SVGAGI. The V end was cut by 8 bases, the J end by 4 bases, with 16 bases between. The CDR3 has 14 amino acids.

The chain is built from TRBV19 and TRBJ1-2, with 8 bases fitting TRBD1. The CDR3 runs 14 residues. The germline gives CDR1 LNHDA, CDR2 SQIVND (reference sequence). V lost 1 base to trimming and J lost 5 bases; unmatched junction nucleotides: 3. The CDR3 here is CASSIAGTGYGYTF. Written as DNA, the CDR3 is TGTGCCAGTAGTATAGCCGGGACAGGTTATGGCTACACCTTC.